The rows below give T cell receptor beta chains drawn from one sample of a study of blood T cell repertoires in COVID-19. Assay used: immunoSEQ multiplex PCR; TCRdb lists only in-frame clones, some missing. The sample records 50,000 to 75,000 clones, roughly 79% being singletons. Sequencing input: peripheral blood. The receptors derive from a woman aged 80 or over with active or convalescent COVID-19. Each CDR3 is given with its conserved first and last residue. Each record gives: J gene, D gene, clone size, V gene, CDR3 DNA, CDR3 protein. The D gene is left open where the match is weak. Some rows mark clone size as missing; the rest say once, few, many or name a class of expanded clone.

>TRBJ2-5|TRBD2|medium-sized|TRBV7-9
TGTGCCAGCTTGGGGACTAGGGGGGGCCCCCGCCACGGAGAGACCCAGTACTTC
CASLGTRGGPRHGETQYF
>TRBJ2-7|.|.|TRBV2
TGTGCCAGCAGTGAACTCGGGGGAGTGTACGAGGAGCAGTACTTC
CASSELGGVYEEQYF
>TRBJ1-5|TRBD1|.|TRBV6-1
TGTGCCAGCAGTGAGACAGGGGGCGGCAATCAGCCCCAGCATTTT
CASSETGGGNQPQHF
>TRBJ2-7|.|.|TRBV7-9
TGTGCCAGCAGCTTGGTACTATTCCCCGAGCAGTACTTC
CASSLVLFPEQYF
>TRBJ2-1|.|.|TRBV12-2
TGTGCAAGTCGCTTTGGGTCACTAGGACCCTCCAATGAGCAGTTCTTC
CASRFGSLGPSNEQFF
>TRBJ1-2|.|.|TRBV14
TGTGCCAGCAGCCCGGGGACACCCCCTGGCTACACCTTC
CASSPGTPPGYTF
>TRBJ1-2|.|many|TRBV14
TGTGCCAGCAGCCAAGATTGGGGCAGTAACTATGGCTACACCTTC
CASSQDWGSNYGYTF
>TRBJ1-2|.|.|TRBV19
TGTGCCAGTAGTATAGGCGCCAGGGATTATGGCTACACCTTC
CASSIGARDYGYTF
>TRBJ1-1|.|.|TRBV2
TGTGCCAGCAGCACTTCAACCCCGGGGGTAGGCACTGAAGCTTTCTTT
CASSTSTPGVGTEAFF
>TRBJ1-1|.|.|TRBV19
TGTGCCAGTAGTGCGGGGCCGTCCACTGAAGCTTTCTTT
CASSAGPSTEAFF
>TRBJ2-7|.|.|TRBV18
TGTGCCAGCTCACCTACCGGGGTAGTCTACGAGCAGTACTTC
CASSPTGVVYEQYF
>TRBJ1-1|TRBD1|.|TRBV27
TGTGCCAGCAATTGGCAGGGGGCTGCGGGTACTGAAGCTTTCTTT
CASNWQGAAGTEAFF
>TRBJ1-4|TRBD1|.|TRBV9
TGTGCCAGCAGCGAGTCGACAGGGACTAATGAAAAACTGTTTTTT
CASSESTGTNEKLFF
>TRBJ2-6|.|.|TRBV7-2
TGTGCCAGCAGCTTCAGGGACTCTGGGGCCAACGTCCTGACTTTC
CASSFRDSGANVLTF
>TRBJ1-1|.|.|TRBV5-4
TGTGCCAGCAGCATGGGTTCACAGCTGAACACTGAAGCTTTCTTT
CASSMGSQLNTEAFF
>TRBJ2-3|TRBD1|.|TRBV5-1
TGCGCCAGCAGCGTCGGGACAGCAGCTAGCACAGATACGCAGTATTTT
CASSVGTAASTDTQYF
>TRBJ1-1|TRBD1|.|TRBV28
TGTGCCAGCAGTTCAGCCGGGACAGGAGGGAACAAAGCTTTCTTT
CASSSAGTGGNKAFF
>TRBJ2-3|.|.|TRBV2
TGTGCCAGCAAAGGCGGGGGCACAGATACGCAGTATTTT
CASKGGGTDTQYF
>TRBJ1-4|.|.|TRBV3-1/TRBV3-2
TGTGCCAGCAGCCAAGATGGGGAGGGGGAAAAACTGTTTTTT
CASSQDGEGEKLFF
>TRBJ2-5|.|.|TRBV7-9
TGTGCCAGCAGCCCGACTGAAACGAGGGCCGAGACCCAGTACTTC
CASSPTETRAETQYF
>TRBJ2-3|TRBD2|.|TRBV7-8
TGTGCCAGCAGCTTTAGGGGCGGGGGACTCACAGATACGCAGTATTTT
CASSFRGGGLTDTQYF